This T cell receptor (beta chain) is drawn from a study of radiation and T cells in renal cell carcinoma. Time point of the sample: blood 4 weeks post-SBRT, at nephrectomy. Specified treatment: 15 Gy SBRT to primary tumor, nephrectomy 4 weeks later. Nephrectomy followed 15 Gy stereotactic body radiation by 4 weeks. Losses at the gene ends were 2 bases for V and 7 bases for J; bases not matched to a gene: 7. This CDR3 has 16 residues. The V gene's germline CDR1 is LNHDA and CDR2 SQIVND (reference sequence). Profiling relied on immunoSEQ multiplex PCR, and the TCRdb table lists in-frame clones only, not all of them. The top ten hold roughly 10% of the sample, which has 150,000 to 200,000 clones, approximately 90% seen once.

This TCR derives from a woman aged 45-65 years with renal cell carcinoma. This sequence joins TRBV19 and TRBJ2-2, with 10 bases aligning to TRBD2. Sequencing was performed on blood, taken from a patient whose treatment included radiotherapy and nephrectomy. The CDR3 here is CASSIPSGGQGGELFF. The DNA of the CDR3 is TGTGCCAGTAGTATACCTAGCGGGGGCCAGGGCGGGGAGCTGTTTTTT.